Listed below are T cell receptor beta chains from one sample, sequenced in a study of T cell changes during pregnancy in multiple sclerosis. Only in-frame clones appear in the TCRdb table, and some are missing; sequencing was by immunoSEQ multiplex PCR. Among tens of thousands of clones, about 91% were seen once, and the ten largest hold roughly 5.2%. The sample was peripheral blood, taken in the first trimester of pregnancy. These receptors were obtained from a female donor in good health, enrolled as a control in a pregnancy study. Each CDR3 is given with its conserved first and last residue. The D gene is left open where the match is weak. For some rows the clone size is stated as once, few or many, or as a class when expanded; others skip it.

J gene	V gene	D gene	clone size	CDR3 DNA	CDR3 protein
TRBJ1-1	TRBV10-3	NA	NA	TGTGCCATCAGTGGGCGACAGATCGGGAACACTGAAGCTTTCTTT	CAISGRQIGNTEAFF
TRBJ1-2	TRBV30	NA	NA	TGTGCCTGGCTCAGGACGGGGATCTATGGCTACACCTTC	CAWLRTGIYGYTF
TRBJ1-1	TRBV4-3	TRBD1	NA	TGCGCCAGCAGCCAAGGGCAGGGGGACACTGAAGCTTTCTTT	CASSQGQGDTEAFF
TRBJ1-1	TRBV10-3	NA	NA	TGTGCCATAGGGAATCTACAGGGCGCCAACACTGAAGCTTTCTTT	CAIGNLQGANTEAFF
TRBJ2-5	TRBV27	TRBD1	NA	TGTGCCAGCAGTTTATCACAGGGGCGGCAAGAGACCCAGTACTTC	CASSLSQGRQETQYF
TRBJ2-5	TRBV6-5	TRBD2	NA	TGTGCCAGCAGCCACGGGCTAGCGGACCAAGAGACCCAGTACTTC	CASSHGLADQETQYF
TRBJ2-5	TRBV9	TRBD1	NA	TGTGCCAGCAGCGTATCCGGGACAGGACGGGAGACCCAGTACTTC	CASSVSGTGRETQYF
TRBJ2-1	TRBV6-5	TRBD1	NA	TGTGCCAGCAGTCGACAGGGTTACAATGAGCAGTTCTTC	CASSRQGYNEQFF
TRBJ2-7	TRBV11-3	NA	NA	TGTGCCAGCAGCTTAGTGGGGGCAGGAGATCTCGAGCAGTACTTC	CASSLVGAGDLEQYF
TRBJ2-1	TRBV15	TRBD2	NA	TGTGCCACCAGCTCCTCGGGACTAGCGGGAGTTATGGGGCAGTTCTTC	CATSSSGLAGVMGQFF
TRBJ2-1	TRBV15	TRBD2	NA	TGTGCCACCAGCAGACAGGGACTAGCGGGAACAACCTCCTACAATGAGCAGTTCTTC	CATSRQGLAGTTSYNEQFF
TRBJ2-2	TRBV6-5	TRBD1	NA	TGTGCCAGCAGTTACGGTACAGGGGATGGGGCCGGGGAGCTGTTTTTT	CASSYGTGDGAGELFF
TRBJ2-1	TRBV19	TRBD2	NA	TGTGCCAGTAACAGGCTAGCGGATAATGAGCAGTTCTTC	CASNRLADNEQFF
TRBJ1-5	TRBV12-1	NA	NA	TGTGCCAGCAGCCTCTGCACCGGGACACCCGACTATAGCAATCAGCCCCAGCATTTT	CASSLCTGTPDYSNQPQHF
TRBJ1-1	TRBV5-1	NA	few	TGCGCCAGCAGGACAGGGAACACTGAAGCTTTCTTT	CASRTGNTEAFF
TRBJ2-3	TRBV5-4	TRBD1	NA	TGTGCCAGCAGCGAGGGACAGGCTAGCACAGATACGCAGTATTTT	CASSEGQASTDTQYF
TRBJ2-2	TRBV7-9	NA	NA	TGTGCCAGCCCTTATAGTTCCCGGCAGGGTGACGGGGAGCTGTTTTTT	CASPYSSRQGDGELFF
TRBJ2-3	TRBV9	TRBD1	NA	TGTGCCAGCAGCCTCCAATGGGGGACAGAGAGTATCGCAGATACGCAGTATTTT	CASSLQWGTESIADTQYF
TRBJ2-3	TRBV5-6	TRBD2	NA	TGTGCCAGCAGCTTGGGCGGGGGTGTTACGCAGTATTTT	CASSLGGGVTQYF
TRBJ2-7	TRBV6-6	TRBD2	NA	TGTGCCATCAACGCCGGGACTAGCGGCCTCTCCTACGAGCAGTACTTC	CAINAGTSGLSYEQYF
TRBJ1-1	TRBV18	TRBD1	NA	TGTGCCAGCTCTGAACAGGGGGGACAGAACACTGAAGCTTTCTTT	CASSEQGGQNTEAFF
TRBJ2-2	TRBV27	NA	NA	TGTGCCAGCAGTGCAACTCTCGCCGGGGAGCTGTTTTTT	CASSATLAGELFF
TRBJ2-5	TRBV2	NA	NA	TGTGCCAGCAAGTCAGACCAAGAGACCCAGTACTTC	CASKSDQETQYF
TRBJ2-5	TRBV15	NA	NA	TGTGCCACCAGCAGAGTACCAGGCTCGACACTCACCGACCAAGAGACCCAGTACTTC	CATSRVPGSTLTDQETQYF
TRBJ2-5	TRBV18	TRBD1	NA	TGTGCCAGCTCGCCCATTTCCGGGACAGTCCAAGAGACCCAGTACTTC	CASSPISGTVQETQYF
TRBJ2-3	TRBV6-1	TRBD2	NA	TGTGCCACCCTGGGCGGGAGGGTGTATTTT	CATLGGRVYF
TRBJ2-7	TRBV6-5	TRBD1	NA	TGTGCCAGCAGTCGACAGGGGGGGAACGAGCAGTACTTC	CASSRQGGNEQYF
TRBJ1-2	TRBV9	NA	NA	TGTGCCAGCAGCGTAGGGGGGGGGCAGGGCCCTCTTGACTATGCCTACACCTTC	CASSVGGGQGPLDYAYTF
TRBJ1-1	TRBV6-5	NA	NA	TGTGCCAGCACCAGGACACAGAACACTGAAGCTTTCTTT	CASTRTQNTEAFF
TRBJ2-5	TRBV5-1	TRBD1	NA	TGCGCCAGCAGCACATCCGGGACAGGGGGCTGGGAGACCCAGTACTTC	CASSTSGTGGWETQYF
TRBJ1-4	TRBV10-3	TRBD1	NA	TGTGCCATCTCCGGGACAGGGGGTGAAAAACTGTTTTTT	CAISGTGGEKLFF